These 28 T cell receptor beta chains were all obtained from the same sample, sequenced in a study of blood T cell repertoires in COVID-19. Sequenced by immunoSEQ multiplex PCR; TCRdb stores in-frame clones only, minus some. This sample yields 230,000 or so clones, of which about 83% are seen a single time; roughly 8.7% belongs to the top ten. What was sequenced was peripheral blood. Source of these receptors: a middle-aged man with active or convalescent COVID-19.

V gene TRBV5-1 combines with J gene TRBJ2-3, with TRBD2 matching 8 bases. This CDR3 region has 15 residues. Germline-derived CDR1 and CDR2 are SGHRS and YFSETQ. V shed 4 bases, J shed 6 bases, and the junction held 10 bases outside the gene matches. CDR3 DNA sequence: TGCGCCAGCAGCGTTAGCGGGGCGCGAATGGATACGCAGTATTTT. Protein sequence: CASSVSGARMDTQYF.

The CDR3 nucleotides are TGTGCCACCAGTGATACCGGACAGGGGCGGGAGACCCAGTACTTC. Amino acids: CATSDTGQGRETQYF. The chain has TRBV24-1 and TRBJ2-5; 9 positions agree with TRBD1. In germline, CDR1 is KGHDR, CDR2 SFDVKD. J was trimmed by 5 bases and V by 3 bases; bases with no gene match: 6. The CDR3 runs 15 residues.

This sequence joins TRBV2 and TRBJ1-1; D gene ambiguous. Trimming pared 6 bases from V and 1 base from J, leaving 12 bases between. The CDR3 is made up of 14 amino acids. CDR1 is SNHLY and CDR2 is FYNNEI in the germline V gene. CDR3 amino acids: CASSSFGSNTEAFF. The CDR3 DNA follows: TGTGCCAGCAGCTCATTCGGGTCGAACACTGAAGCTTTCTTT.

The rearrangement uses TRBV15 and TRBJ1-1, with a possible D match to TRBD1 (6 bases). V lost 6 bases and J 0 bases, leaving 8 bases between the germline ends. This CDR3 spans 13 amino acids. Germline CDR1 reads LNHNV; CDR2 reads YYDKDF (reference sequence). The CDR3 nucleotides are TGTGCCACCAGAAACAGGGTGAACACTGAAGCTTTCTTT. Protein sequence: CATRNRVNTEAFF.

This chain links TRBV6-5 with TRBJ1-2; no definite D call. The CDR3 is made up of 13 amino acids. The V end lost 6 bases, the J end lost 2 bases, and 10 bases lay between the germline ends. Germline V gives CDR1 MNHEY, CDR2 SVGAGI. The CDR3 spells CASSLERNYGYTF. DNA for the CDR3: TGTGCCAGCAGCCTCGAGAGAAACTATGGCTACACCTTC.

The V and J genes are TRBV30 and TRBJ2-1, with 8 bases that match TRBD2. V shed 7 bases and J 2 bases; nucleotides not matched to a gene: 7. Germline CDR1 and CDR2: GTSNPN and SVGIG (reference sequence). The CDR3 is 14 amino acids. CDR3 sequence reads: CAFTAGATYNEQFF. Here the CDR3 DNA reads TGTGCCTTCACAGCGGGAGCAACCTACAATGAGCAGTTCTTC.

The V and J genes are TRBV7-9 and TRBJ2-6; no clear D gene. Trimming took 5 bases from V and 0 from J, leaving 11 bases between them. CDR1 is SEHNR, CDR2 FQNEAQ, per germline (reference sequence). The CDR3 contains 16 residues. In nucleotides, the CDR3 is TGTGCCAGCAGCCCCCAAAGGAGCTCTGGGGCCAACGTCCTGACTTTC. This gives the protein CASSPQRSSGANVLTF.

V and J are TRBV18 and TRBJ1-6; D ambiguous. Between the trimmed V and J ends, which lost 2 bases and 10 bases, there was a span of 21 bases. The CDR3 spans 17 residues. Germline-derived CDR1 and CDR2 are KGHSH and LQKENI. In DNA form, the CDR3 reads TGTGCCAGCTCACCATCAGAGCCCGGCCGGACGGGGTCACCCCTCCACTTT. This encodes CASSPSEPGRTGSPLHF.

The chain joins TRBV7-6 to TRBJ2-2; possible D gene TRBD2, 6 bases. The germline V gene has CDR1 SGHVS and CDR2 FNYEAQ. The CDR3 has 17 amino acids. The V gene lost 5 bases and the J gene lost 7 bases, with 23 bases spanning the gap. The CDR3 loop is CASSLHTDGGGGGELFF. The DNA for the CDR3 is TGTGCCAGCAGCCTACACACCGACGGTGGGGGAGGCGGGGAGCTGTTTTTT.

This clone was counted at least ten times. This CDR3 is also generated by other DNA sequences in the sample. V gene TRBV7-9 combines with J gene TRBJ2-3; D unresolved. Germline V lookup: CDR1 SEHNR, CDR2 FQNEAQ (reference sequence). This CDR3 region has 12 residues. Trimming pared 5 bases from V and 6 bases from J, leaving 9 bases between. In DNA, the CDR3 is TGTGCCAGCAGCCCCCAGGCTGATACGCAGTATTTT. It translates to CASSPQADTQYF.

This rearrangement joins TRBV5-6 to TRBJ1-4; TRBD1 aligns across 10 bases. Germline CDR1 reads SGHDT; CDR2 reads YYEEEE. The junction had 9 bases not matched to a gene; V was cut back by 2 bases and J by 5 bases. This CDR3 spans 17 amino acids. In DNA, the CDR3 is TGTGCCAGCAGCTTCGGACAGGGGGTAGGGGGAAATGAAAAACTGTTTTTT. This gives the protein CASSFGQGVGGNEKLFF.

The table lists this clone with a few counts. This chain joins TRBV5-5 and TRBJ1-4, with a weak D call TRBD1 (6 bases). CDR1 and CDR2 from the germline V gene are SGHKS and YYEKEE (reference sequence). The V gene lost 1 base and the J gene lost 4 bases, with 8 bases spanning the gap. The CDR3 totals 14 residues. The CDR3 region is CASSLKGVNEKLFF. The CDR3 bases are TGTGCCAGCAGCTTGAAGGGGGTTAATGAAAAACTGTTTTTT.

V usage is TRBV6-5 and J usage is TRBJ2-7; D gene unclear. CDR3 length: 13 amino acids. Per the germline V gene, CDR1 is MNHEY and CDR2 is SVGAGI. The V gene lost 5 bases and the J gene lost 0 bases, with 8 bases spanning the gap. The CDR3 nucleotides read TGTGCCAGCAGTCTTCCAGGCTCCTACGAGCAGTACTTC. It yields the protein CASSLPGSYEQYF.

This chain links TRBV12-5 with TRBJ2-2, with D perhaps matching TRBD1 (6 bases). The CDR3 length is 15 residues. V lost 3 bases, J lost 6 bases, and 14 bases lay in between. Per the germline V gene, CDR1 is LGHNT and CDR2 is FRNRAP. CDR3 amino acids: CASGFSRGRPGELFF. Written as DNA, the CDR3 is TGTGCTAGTGGTTTTTCCAGGGGCCGGCCCGGGGAGCTGTTTTTT.

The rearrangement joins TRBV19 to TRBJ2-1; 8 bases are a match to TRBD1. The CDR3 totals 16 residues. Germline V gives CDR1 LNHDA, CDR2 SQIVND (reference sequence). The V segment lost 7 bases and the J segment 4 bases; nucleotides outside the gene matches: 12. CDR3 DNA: TGTGCCAGTAATCCGCTAGGACAGGGATCTTACAATGAGCAGTTCTTC. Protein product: CASNPLGQGSYNEQFF.

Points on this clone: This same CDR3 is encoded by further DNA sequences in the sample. In DNA form, the CDR3 reads TGTGCCAGTAGTAGGGACAGTCTCAATCAGCCCCAGCATTTT. Translation gives CASSRDSLNQPQHF. The chain uses TRBV19 and TRBJ1-5, with TRBD1 matching 7 bases. Germline CDR1 LNHDA, CDR2 SQIVND (reference sequence). With 4 bases clipped from V and 3 bases from J, the junction kept 3 bases outside the gene matches. CDR3 length: 14 amino acids.

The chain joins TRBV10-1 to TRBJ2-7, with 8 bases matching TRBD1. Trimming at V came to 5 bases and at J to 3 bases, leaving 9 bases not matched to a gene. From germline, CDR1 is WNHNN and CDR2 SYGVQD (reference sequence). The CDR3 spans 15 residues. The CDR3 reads CASSSDRGGFYEQYF. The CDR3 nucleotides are TGCGCCAGCAGTTCCGACAGGGGCGGTTTCTACGAGCAGTACTTC.

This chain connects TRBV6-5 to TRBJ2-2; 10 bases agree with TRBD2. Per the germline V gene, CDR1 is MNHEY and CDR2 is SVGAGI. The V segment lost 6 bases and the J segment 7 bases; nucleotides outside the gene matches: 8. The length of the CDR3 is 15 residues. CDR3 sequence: CASRRAGGLIGELFF. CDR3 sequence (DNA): TGTGCCAGCAGGAGAGCGGGGGGGCTAATCGGGGAGCTGTTTTTT.

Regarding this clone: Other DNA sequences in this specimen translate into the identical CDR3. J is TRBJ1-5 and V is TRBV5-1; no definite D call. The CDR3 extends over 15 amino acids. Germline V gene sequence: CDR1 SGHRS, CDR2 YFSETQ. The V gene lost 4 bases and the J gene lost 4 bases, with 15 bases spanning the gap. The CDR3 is CASSLAGRVNQPQHF. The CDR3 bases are TGCGCCAGCAGCCTTGCGGGAAGGGTTAATCAGCCCCAGCATTTT.

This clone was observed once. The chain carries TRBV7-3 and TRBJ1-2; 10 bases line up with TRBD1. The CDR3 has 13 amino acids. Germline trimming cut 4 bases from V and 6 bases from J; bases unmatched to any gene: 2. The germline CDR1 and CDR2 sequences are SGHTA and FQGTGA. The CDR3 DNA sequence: TGTGCCAGCAGCTCAGGGACAGGGGATGGCTACACCTTC. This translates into CASSSGTGDGYTF. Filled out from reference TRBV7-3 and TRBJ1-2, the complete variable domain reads GAGVSQTPSNKVTEKGKYVELRCDPISGHTALYWYRQSLGQGPEFLIYFQGTGAADDSGLPNDRFFAVRPEGSVSTLKIQRTERGDSAVYLCASSSGTGDGYTFGSGTRLTVV.

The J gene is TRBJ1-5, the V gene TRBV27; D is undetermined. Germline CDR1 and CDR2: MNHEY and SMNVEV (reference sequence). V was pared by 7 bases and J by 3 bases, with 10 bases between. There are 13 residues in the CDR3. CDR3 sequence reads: CASTTGLNQPQHF. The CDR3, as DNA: TGTGCCAGCACCACGGGTCTCAATCAGCCCCAGCATTTT.

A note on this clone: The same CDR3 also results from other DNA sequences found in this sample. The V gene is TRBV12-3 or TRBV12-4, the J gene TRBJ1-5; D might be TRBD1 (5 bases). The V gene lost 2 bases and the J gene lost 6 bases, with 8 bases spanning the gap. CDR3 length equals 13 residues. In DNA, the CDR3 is TGTGCCAGCAGTTTAACAGGCGGTCAGCCCCAGCATTTT. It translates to CASSLTGGQPQHF.

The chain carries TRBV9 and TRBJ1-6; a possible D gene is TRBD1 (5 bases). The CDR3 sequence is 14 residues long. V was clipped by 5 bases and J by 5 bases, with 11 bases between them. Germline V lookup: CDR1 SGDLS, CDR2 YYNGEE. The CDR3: CASSHDSDNSPLHF. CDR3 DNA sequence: TGTGCCAGCAGTCACGACAGTGATAATTCACCCCTCCACTTT.

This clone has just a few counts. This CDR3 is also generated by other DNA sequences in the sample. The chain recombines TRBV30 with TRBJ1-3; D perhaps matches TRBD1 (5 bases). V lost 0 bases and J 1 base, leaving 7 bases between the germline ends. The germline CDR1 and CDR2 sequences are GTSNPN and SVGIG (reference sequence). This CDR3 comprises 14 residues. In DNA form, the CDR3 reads TGTGCCTGGAGTGTAAAGGGGTCTGGAAACACCATATATTTT. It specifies CAWSVKGSGNTIYF. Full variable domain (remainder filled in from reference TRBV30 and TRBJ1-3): SQTIHQWPATLVQPVGSPLSLECTVEGTSNPNLYWYRQAAGRGLQLLFYSVGIGQISSEVPQNLSASRPQDRQFILSSKKLLLSDSGFYLCAWSVKGSGNTIYFGEGSWLTVV.

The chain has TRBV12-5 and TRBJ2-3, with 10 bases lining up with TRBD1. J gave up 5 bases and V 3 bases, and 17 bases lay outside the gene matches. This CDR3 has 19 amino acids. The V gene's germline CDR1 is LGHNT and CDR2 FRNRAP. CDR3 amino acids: CASGFVPGQGLYGLDTQYF. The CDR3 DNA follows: TGTGCTAGTGGTTTCGTCCCGGGACAGGGGTTGTATGGCCTAGATACGCAGTATTTT.

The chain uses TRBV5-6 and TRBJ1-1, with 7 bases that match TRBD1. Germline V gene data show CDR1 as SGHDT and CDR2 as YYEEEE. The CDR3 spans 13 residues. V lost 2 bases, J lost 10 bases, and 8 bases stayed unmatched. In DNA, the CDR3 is TGTGCCAGCAGCTTTGACAGGGCGCCCTCAGCTTTCTTT. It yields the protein CASSFDRAPSAFF.

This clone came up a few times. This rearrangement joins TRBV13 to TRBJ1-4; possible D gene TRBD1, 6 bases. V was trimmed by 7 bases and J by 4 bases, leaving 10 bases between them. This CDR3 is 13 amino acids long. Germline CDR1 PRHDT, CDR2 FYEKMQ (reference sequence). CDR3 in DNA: TGTGCCAGCAAGGACAGCCTTAATGAAAAACTGTTTTTT. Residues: CASKDSLNEKLFF.

The CDR3 protein is CASSPMTGLSYEQYF. The CDR3 nucleotides are TGTGCCAGCTCACCGATGACAGGCCTCTCCTACGAGCAGTACTTC. V and J are TRBV18 and TRBJ2-7, with D possibly matching TRBD1 (6 bases). This CDR3 comprises 15 residues. Trimming removed 3 bases at V and 0 bases at J, with 12 bases between. Germline values: CDR1 KGHSH, CDR2 LQKENI.